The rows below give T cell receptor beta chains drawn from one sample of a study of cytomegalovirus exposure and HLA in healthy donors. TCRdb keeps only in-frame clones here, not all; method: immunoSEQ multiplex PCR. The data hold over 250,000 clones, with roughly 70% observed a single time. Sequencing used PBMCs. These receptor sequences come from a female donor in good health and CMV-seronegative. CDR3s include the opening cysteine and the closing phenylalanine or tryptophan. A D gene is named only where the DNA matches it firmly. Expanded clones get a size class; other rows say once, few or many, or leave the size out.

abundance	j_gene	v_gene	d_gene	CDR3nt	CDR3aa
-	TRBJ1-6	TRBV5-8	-	TGTGCCAGCAGCTTGAGTATGGGCAGCCATTCACCCCTCCACTTT	CASSLSMGSHSPLHF
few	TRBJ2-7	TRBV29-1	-	TGCAGCGTGGAAGCAGACGAGCAGTACTTC	CSVEADEQYF
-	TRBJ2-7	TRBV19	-	TGTGCCAGTAGTATATTGGGGTTTGAAACGGGGGAGCAGTACTTC	CASSILGFETGEQYF
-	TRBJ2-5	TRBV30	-	TGTGCCTGCCAAAGGGGGAGGGGCCGGGAGACCCAGTACTTC	CACQRGRGRETQYF
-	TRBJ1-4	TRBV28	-	TGTGCCAGCAGCCCGAGAGGGGAGGCTAATGAAAAACTGTTTTTT	CASSPRGEANEKLFF
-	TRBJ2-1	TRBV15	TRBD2	TGTGCCACCAGCAGAGATAGAAGCGGGAGGGCCGATGAGCAGTTCTTC	CATSRDRSGRADEQFF
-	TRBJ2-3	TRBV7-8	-	TGTGCCAGCAGCTACTACGCAGATACGCAGTATTTT	CASSYYADTQYF
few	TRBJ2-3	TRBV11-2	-	TGTGCCAGCGGGTCTAGCGAGGTTTTTTCAAGGAGGGCGCAGTATTTT	CASGSSEVFSRRAQYF
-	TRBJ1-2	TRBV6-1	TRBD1	TGTGCCAGCAGAGAGGGACAGGTCTATGGCTACACCTTC	CASREGQVYGYTF
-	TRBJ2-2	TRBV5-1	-	TGCGCCAGCAGCTACGGGACAACGGACACCGGGGAGCTGTTTTTT	CASSYGTTDTGELFF
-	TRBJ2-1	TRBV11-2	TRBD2	TGTGCCAGCAGCTTTCCGGGACTAGCGGGAGGTAGGTTCTTC	CASSFPGLAGGRFF
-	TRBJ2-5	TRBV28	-	TGTGCCAGCACCGGTTTCAGGGGAAACCAAGAGACCCAGTACTTC	CASTGFRGNQETQYF
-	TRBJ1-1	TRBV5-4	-	TGTGCCAGCAGCTTGGGACAGGCGATGAACACTGAAGCTTTCTTT	CASSLGQAMNTEAFF
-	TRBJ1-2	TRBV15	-	TGTGCCACCAGCAGAGGGGCAGTCGATGGCTACACCTTC	CATSRGAVDGYTF
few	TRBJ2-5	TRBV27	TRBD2	TGTGCCAGCAGTTCCGGGACTAGCGGGTTTCAAGAGACCCAGTACTTC	CASSSGTSGFQETQYF
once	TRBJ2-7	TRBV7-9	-	TGTGCCAGCAGCTTAAGTGGGCGTTCGTACTTC	CASSLSGRSYF
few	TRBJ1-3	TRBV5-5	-	TGTGCCAGCGCCATCACCTACCGGGAGGGCTCTGGAAACACCATATATTTT	CASAITYREGSGNTIYF
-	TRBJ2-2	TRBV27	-	TGTGCCAGCAGTTTACGCTCGACATACGAGGGATCAACCGGGGAGCTGTTTTTT	CASSLRSTYEGSTGELFF
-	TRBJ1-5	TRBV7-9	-	TGTGCCAGCAGCCTGGGACTTTCTCCTAATCAGCCCCAGCATTTT	CASSLGLSPNQPQHF
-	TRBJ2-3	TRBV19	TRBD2	TGTGCCAGTAGCACTAGCGGGACCCCAGATACGCAGTATTTT	CASSTSGTPDTQYF
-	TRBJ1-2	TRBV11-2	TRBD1	TGTGCCAGCAGCCCCACCGGACAGGGGTTATACCCCGGGAACTATGGCTACACCTTC	CASSPTGQGLYPGNYGYTF
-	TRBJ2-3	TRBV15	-	TGTGCCACCAGCAGAGAGGGGCGAGATACGCAGTATTTT	CATSREGRDTQYF
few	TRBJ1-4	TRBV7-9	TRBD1	TGTGCCAGCAGCGAGCTGGGACAGATTAATGAAAAACTGTTTTTT	CASSELGQINEKLFF
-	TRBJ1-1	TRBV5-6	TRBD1	TGTGCCAGCAGGCGCCCCGGGACAGCGAACACTGAAGCTTTCTTT	CASRRPGTANTEAFF
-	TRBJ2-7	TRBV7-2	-	TGTGCCAGCAGCTTGCCCTGGGACTCGAGACCCTACGAGCAGTACTTC	CASSLPWDSRPYEQYF
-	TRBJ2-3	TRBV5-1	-	TGCGCCAGCAGCTTGTTATTGGCGGGCACAGATACGCAGTATTTT	CASSLLLAGTDTQYF
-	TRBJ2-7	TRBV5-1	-	TGCGCCAGCAGCTTGGCCCGGGATAGCGGTAGCTCCTACGAGCAGTACTTC	CASSLARDSGSSYEQYF
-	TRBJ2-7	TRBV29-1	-	TGCAGCGTTGTCAGCCCGGACAGTGTACTACGAGAGCAGTACTTC	CSVVSPDSVLREQYF
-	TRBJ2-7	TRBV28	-	TGTGCCAGCAGTATATTACAGGGATCCTACGAGCAGTACTTC	CASSILQGSYEQYF
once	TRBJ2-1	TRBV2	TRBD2	TGTGCCAGCAACAGCGGGAGGGCCGGAAATGAGCAGTTCTTC	CASNSGRAGNEQFF
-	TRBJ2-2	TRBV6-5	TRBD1	TGTGCCAGCAGTTATGGGACAGGGAGCCCCGGGGAGCTGTTTTTT	CASSYGTGSPGELFF
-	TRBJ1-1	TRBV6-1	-	TGTGCCAGCAGTGACGGGTCCTGGGCTGAAGCTTTCTTT	CASSDGSWAEAFF
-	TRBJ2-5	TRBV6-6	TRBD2	TGTGCCACCCGACTAGCTAGCCAAGAGACCCAGTACTTC	CATRLASQETQYF
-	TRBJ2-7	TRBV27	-	TGTGCCAGCAGTCAGAAGACAGCCGGAAGGGAAGAGCAGTACTTC	CASSQKTAGREEQYF
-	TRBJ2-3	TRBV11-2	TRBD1	TGTGCCAGCCGGGCTGGACAGGGTCTTTGGGATACGCAGTATTTT	CASRAGQGLWDTQYF
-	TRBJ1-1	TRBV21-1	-	TGTGCCAGCAGCAAAGCGCTTTCGGGGTCCCCCCGTAATCGCACTGAAGCTTTCTTT	CASSKALSGSPRNRTEAFF
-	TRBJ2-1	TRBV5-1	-	TGCGCCAGCAGCTTGCCTAGCGAAAAACAGTTCTTC	CASSLPSEKQFF
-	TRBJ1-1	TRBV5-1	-	TGCGCCAGCAGCTTTAACTACAGGGATGGGGCTTTCTTT	CASSFNYRDGAFF
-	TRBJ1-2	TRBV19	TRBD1	TGTGCCAGTAGTACCCGGGACAGGTCTTTTTATGGCTACACCTTC	CASSTRDRSFYGYTF
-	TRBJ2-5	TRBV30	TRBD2	TGTTCAGCGGGGCAAGAGACCCAGTACTTC	CSAGQETQYF
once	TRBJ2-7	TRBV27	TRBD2	TGTGCCAGCTCTTGGACTAGCGGACCTACGGAGCAGTACTTC	CASSWTSGPTEQYF
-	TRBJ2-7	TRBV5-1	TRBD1	TGCGCCAGCAGCTGGACAGGGTCGGCCGAGCAGTACTTC	CASSWTGSAEQYF
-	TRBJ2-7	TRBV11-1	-	TGTGCCAGCAGCTACCAGGGGCCGACCGACTACGAGCAGTACTTC	CASSYQGPTDYEQYF
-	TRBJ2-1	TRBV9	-	TGTGCCAGCAGCCCCACTAGTTCTAAAGACAATGAGCAGTTCTTC	CASSPTSSKDNEQFF
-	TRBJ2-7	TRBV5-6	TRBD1	TGTGCCAGCAGCCCTACCCAAGGACAGGCCTACGAGCAGTACTTC	CASSPTQGQAYEQYF
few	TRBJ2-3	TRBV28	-	TGTGCCAGCAGTTTTGAGCGGGCCACAGATACGCAGTATTTT	CASSFERATDTQYF
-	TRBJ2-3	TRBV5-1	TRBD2	TGCGCCAGCACCCAGCGGGGTGGGGGCACAGATACGCAGTATTTT	CASTQRGGGTDTQYF
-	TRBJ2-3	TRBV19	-	TGTGCCAGTAGTACCAGGTCAGATACGCAGTATTTT	CASSTRSDTQYF
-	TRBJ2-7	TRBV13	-	TGTGCCAGCAGCCCCACTTTGCGGGACGAGCAGTACTTC	CASSPTLRDEQYF
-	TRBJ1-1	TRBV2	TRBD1	TGTGCCAGCAGCGGGCAGACAGGGGGAGGCACTGAAGCTTTCTTT	CASSGQTGGGTEAFF
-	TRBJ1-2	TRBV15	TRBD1	TGTGCCACCAGCAGAGCCGGGACAGGCCCTTCTTATGGCTACACCTTC	CATSRAGTGPSYGYTF
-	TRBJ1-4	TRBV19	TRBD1	TGTGCCAGTAGAATAAGGGACAGTATAGCAACTAATGAAAAACTGTTTTTT	CASRIRDSIATNEKLFF
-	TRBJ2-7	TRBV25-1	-	TGTGCCAGCAGTGAATCGGGAGACTACTCCTACGAGCAGTACTTC	CASSESGDYSYEQYF